These 31 T cell receptor beta chains originate from one sample sequenced in a study of T cells in Graves' hyperthyroidism and ophthalmopathy. Template material for amplifying TCR beta CDR3 regions consisted of RNA transcripts. Researchers ran a first-round RT-PCR on the TCR CDR3 using the HTBI primer set. MiXCR, applied by TCRdb to the multiplex PCR reads, yields one record per CDR3 protein. This table has nearly 750,000 distinct CDR3 sequences, 30% to 40% appearing once. The sequenced sample was blood. Receptors originate from a woman aged 40-49 years with Graves' hyperthyroidism.

CDR3: CASSPLASSYNEQFF. The CDR3 bases are TGTGCCAGCAGCCCCCTGGCGAGCTCCTACAATGAGCAGTTCTTC. The rearrangement links TRBV7-8 to TRBJ2-1, with D uncertain. Germline-derived CDR1 and CDR2 are SGHVS and FQNEAQ. V was trimmed by 5 bases and J by 0 bases, leaving 11 bases between them. The CDR3 extends over 15 amino acids. Drawing the rest from reference TRBV7-8 and TRBJ2-1, the complete variable domain is GAGVSQSPRYKVAKRGQDVALRCDPISGHVSLFWYQQALGQGPEFLTYFQNEAQLDKSGLPSDRFFAERPEGSVSTLKIQRTQQEDSAVYLCASSPLASSYNEQFFGPGTRLTVL.

This clonotype is a singleton in its sample. This chain links TRBV19 with TRBJ1-2; maybe TRBD1 (6 bases). CDR1 LNHDA and CDR2 SQIVND come from the germline V gene (reference sequence). The V and J ends lost 6 bases and 4 bases respectively, with 18 bases between them. The CDR3 consists of 15 residues. This chain's CDR3 is CASRSPGETFYGYTF. CDR3 DNA: TGTGCCAGTAGATCACCAGGGGAAACTTTCTATGGCTACACCTTC.

The CDR3 DNA follows: TGCAGTGCTAGAGGAGGGCTAGCGGGACCGGGAAATGAAAAACTGTTTTTT. Its translation is CSARGGLAGPGNEKLFF. The V gene is TRBV20-1, the J gene TRBJ1-4; perhaps TRBD1 as D (5 bases). The CDR3 is 17 amino acids. Looked up from germline, CDR1 is DFQATT and CDR2 is SNEGSKA (reference sequence). V dropped 1 base and J dropped 5 bases, with 20 bases sitting between them.

This clonotype was counted many times. The chain combines TRBV7-8 with TRBJ1-5; D not resolved. V gave up 1 base and J gave up 11 bases, with 12 bases separating them. The CDR3 consists of 13 residues. CDR1 is SGHVS and CDR2 is FQNEAQ in the germline V gene. The chain's CDR3 is CASSLDVEGTQHF. CDR3 coding DNA: TGTGCCAGCAGCTTAGATGTTGAGGGTACCCAGCATTTT.

Concerning this clonotype: One end of the junction is discordant with germline, which a read error may explain. The chain combines TRBV10-2 with TRBJ1-1, with a tentative D call TRBD1 (6 bases). Germline V gene lookup returns CDR1 WSHSY and CDR2 SAAADI. There are 14 residues in the CDR3. In nucleotides, the CDR3 is TGTGCCAGCTCACCGCAGGGGAATGGACCTGAAGCTTTCTTT. Residues: CASSPQGNGPEAFF.

The chain recombines TRBV20-1 with TRBJ2-3, with TRBD2 as a possible D gene (5 bases). Trimming stripped 5 bases from V and 6 bases from J, with 9 bases between. The CDR3 spans 11 residues. Germline lookup yields CDR1 DFQATT and CDR2 SNEGSKA (reference sequence). Written as DNA, the CDR3 is TGCAGTGCTTTAACGGGGGATACGCAGTATTTT. Its protein product is CSALTGDTQYF.

There are many counts of this clonotype. The chain joins TRBV7-9 to TRBJ1-1, with no clear D. V was cut by 3 bases and J by 6 bases, with 5 bases left in between. Germline lookup yields CDR1 SEHNR and CDR2 FQNEAQ (reference sequence). The CDR3 has 11 residues. In nucleotides, the CDR3 is TGTGCCAGCAGCTTGTTGCCTGAAGCTTTCTTT. Translating gives CASSLLPEAFF.

This clonotype was seen just once. Being one base from a much bigger clone, this may be a read error. The rearrangement uses TRBV9 and TRBJ1-5; D is unclear. This CDR3 contains 14 residues. Germline-derived CDR1 and CDR2 are SGDLS and YYNGEE. The DNA for the CDR3 is TGTGTCAGCAGCCGGGGTTTCATGAATCAGCCCCAGCATTTT. It translates to CVSSRGFMNQPQHF.

This rearrangement joins TRBV12-3 or TRBV12-4 to TRBJ2-7; TRBD2 agrees at 12 bases. CDR3 size: 14 residues. Trimming cost V 6 bases and J 3 bases; bases outside gene matches: 3. In DNA, the CDR3 is TGTGCCAGCAGCGGACTAGCGGGGTACTACGAGCAGTACTTC. Protein: CASSGLAGYYEQYF.

In this sample, this clonotype turned up many times. The chain is built from TRBV20-1 and TRBJ1-6; TRBD1 is a possible D gene (5 bases). Germline lookup yields CDR1 DFQATT and CDR2 SNEGSKA (reference sequence). The CDR3 spans 18 residues. The V and J ends lost 0 bases and 7 bases respectively, with 22 bases between them. DNA of the CDR3: TGCAGTGCTAGAGATCAAACCGACGTAGACAGCAAGAATTCACCCCTCCACTTT. It codes for CSARDQTDVDSKNSPLHF.

The gene calls are TRBV4-3 and TRBJ1-2; TRBD1 is a possible D gene (5 bases). With 1 base removed from V and 2 bases from J, the gap between germline ends came to 14 bases. The CDR3 has 16 residues. The germline CDR1 and CDR2 sequences are LGHNA and YSLEER. CDR3 region: CASSQGWDRKNYGYTF. The CDR3 nucleotides read TGCGCCAGCAGCCAAGGATGGGACCGAAAAAACTATGGCTACACCTTC.

The chain links TRBV29-1 to TRBJ1-1; 7 nucleotides match TRBD1. Looked up from germline, CDR1 is SQVTM and CDR2 is ANQGSEA. This CDR3 comprises 12 residues. CDR3 residues: CSAHRGGTEAFF. CDR3 nucleotides: TGCAGTGCCCACAGGGGCGGCACTGAAGCTTTCTTT.

A note on this clonotype: Here the CDR3 omits its conserved ending phenylalanine or tryptophan, so a read error is the likely source. The gene calls are TRBV5-4 and TRBJ2-7; TRBD2 is a possible D gene (7 bases). This CDR3 has 16 amino acids. Deletions cut 3 bases from V and 1 base from J, with 17 bases between. The germline V gene encodes CDR1 SGHNT and CDR2 YYREEE (reference sequence). CDR3 DNA sequence: TGTGCCAGCAGCTGGGGGGGGGGGCATGGGTCCTACGAGCAGTACTCC. The encoded protein is CASSWGGGHGSYEQYS.

As regards this clonotype: This sequence may be a read error, since a much larger clone differs from it by one base. The chain combines TRBV20-1 with TRBJ1-2; 9 nucleotides match TRBD1. The CDR3 contains 15 residues. After removal of 5 bases from V and 4 bases from J, the junction contained 11 bases not matched to a gene. Per germline, CDR1 DFQATT and CDR2 SNEGSKA (reference sequence). For the CDR3, the DNA is TGCAGTGCTCAAGAAAACAGGGGGCTCGGCTATGGCTACACCTTC. This sequence encodes CSAQENRGLGYGYTF.

This chain connects TRBV6-5 to TRBJ2-7; perhaps TRBD1 as D (5 bases). Per germline, CDR1 MNHEY and CDR2 SVGAGI. The CDR3 length is 13 residues. V shed 6 bases and J shed 2 bases, with 11 bases lying between them. For the CDR3, the DNA is TGTGCCAGCAGCCCAGGGTCGGCCTACGAGCAGTACTTC. It codes for CASSPGSAYEQYF.

The sample holds many counts of this clonotype. The rearrangement uses TRBV4-1 and TRBJ1-1; D gene uncertain. The germline V gene encodes CDR1 MGHRA and CDR2 YSYEKL. The V end was cut by 5 bases, the J end by 1 base, with 8 bases between. The CDR3 contains 13 residues. The CDR3 region is CASSVQQNTEAFF. CDR3 bases: TGCGCCAGCAGCGTACAGCAGAACACTGAAGCTTTCTTT.

V and J are TRBV12-3 or TRBV12-4 and TRBJ2-5; unclear D gene. Trimming removed 2 bases at V and 5 bases at J, with 9 bases between. The CDR3 is 13 amino acids. The CDR3: CASSLFETETQYF. The CDR3 DNA reads as TGTGCCAGCAGTTTATTCGAGACGGAGACCCAGTACTTC.

This clonotype has at least ten counts. V usage is TRBV5-5 and J usage is TRBJ1-2; D is unresolved. This CDR3 spans 13 amino acids. Germline CDR1 SGHKS, CDR2 YYEKEE (reference sequence). The ends were cut back, 1 base at V and 1 base at J, with 5 bases in the middle. CDR3 in amino acids: CASSLMHNYGYTF. The CDR3 DNA sequence: TGTGCCAGCAGCTTGATGCATAACTATGGCTACACCTTC. The complete variable domain, with remaining parts taken from reference TRBV5-5 and TRBJ1-2, reads DAGVTQSPTHLIKTRGQQVTLRCSPISGHKSVSWYQQVLGQGPQFIFQYYEKEERGRGNFPDRFSARQFPNYSSELNVNALLLGDSALYLCASSLMHNYGYTFGSGTRLTVV.

CDR3 DNA sequence: TGTGCCAGCAGCCTCAGGGAGTATGGCAACGAGCAGTACTTC. Its protein product is CASSLREYGNEQYF. V usage is TRBV11-2 and J usage is TRBJ2-7; D might be TRBD1 or TRBD2, each matching 5 bases. Deletions cut 5 bases from V and 5 bases from J, with 16 bases between. Looked up from germline, CDR1 is SGHAT and CDR2 is FQNNGV. The CDR3 is made up of 14 amino acids.

The genes are TRBV7-2 and TRBJ1-1, with D possibly TRBD1 on 5 matching bases. Per germline, CDR1 SGHTA and CDR2 FQGNSA. CDR3 length: 14 residues. Trimming took 4 bases from V and 2 from J, leaving 11 bases between them. This CDR3 reads CASSSGVRNTEAFF. CDR3 nucleotide sequence: TGTGCCAGCAGCTCGGGGGTCAGAAACACTGAAGCTTTCTTT.

This clonotype was counted many times. This chain connects TRBV7-2 to TRBJ1-5, with D perhaps TRBD1 (5 bases). The ends were cut back, 1 base at V and 11 bases at J, with 18 bases in the middle. Germline V gene sequence: CDR1 SGHTA, CDR2 FQGNSA. This CDR3 has 15 amino acids. The CDR3 sequence is CASSLVWGEQGTQHF. The CDR3 DNA reads TGTGCCAGCAGCTTAGTATGGGGGGAACAAGGGACCCAGCATTTT.

This clonotype was seen more than once but under ten times. This chain connects TRBV29-1 to TRBJ2-3, with D tentatively TRBD1 or TRBD2 (5 bases each). The ends were cut back, 4 bases at V and 0 bases at J, with 11 bases in the middle. The CDR3 totals 14 residues. Germline V gene lookup returns CDR1 SQVTM and CDR2 ANQGSEA. The CDR3 loop is CSVAGGYSTDTQYF. CDR3 in DNA: TGCAGCGTTGCTGGGGGTTATAGCACAGATACGCAGTATTTT.

At least ten counts were recorded for this clonotype. V and J are TRBV7-9 and TRBJ1-2; the match to TRBD1 covers 10 bases. CDR1 is SEHNR, CDR2 FQNEAQ, per germline (reference sequence). The V segment lost 4 bases and the J segment 4 bases; nucleotides outside the gene matches: 15. CDR3 length: 18 residues. The CDR3 DNA sequence: TGTGCCAGCAGCTCGGCCGGGACAGGGGCCCCTATCATCTATGGCTACACCTTC. It yields the protein CASSSAGTGAPIIYGYTF.

This clonotype was seen at least ten times. J is TRBJ1-2 and V is TRBV19; 8 positions match TRBD1. Trimming took 4 bases from V and 6 from J; bases not matched to a gene: 4. The CDR3 loop spans 13 amino acids. CDR1 and CDR2 (germline): LNHDA, SQIVND (reference sequence). The CDR3 reads CASSTIQGDGYTF. The CDR3 DNA is TGTGCCAGTAGTACAATACAGGGGGATGGCTACACCTTC. Filled out from reference TRBV19 and TRBJ1-2, the complete variable domain reads DGGITQSPKYLFRKEGQNVTLSCEQNLNHDAMYWYRQDPGQGLRLIYYSQIVNDFQKGDIAEGYSVSREKKESFPLTVTSAQKNPTAFYLCASSTIQGDGYTFGSGTRLTVV.

Regarding this clonotype: The junction does not match germline at one end; this may be a read error. The chain links TRBV7-9 to TRBJ1-3; D is possibly TRBD1 (6 bases). Germline V gene sequence: CDR1 SEHNR, CDR2 FQNEAQ (reference sequence). The CDR3 is made up of 17 amino acids. The CDR3 loop reads CASSQGAQGLGGNTIYF. CDR3 nucleotide sequence: TGCGCCAGCAGCCAAGGTGCGCAGGGGCTAGGTGGAAACACCATATATTTT.

V is TRBV7-9 and J is TRBJ1-2, with TRBD1 identical over 11 bases. J was trimmed by 8 bases and V by 4 bases; bases with no gene match: 9. The length of the CDR3 is 15 residues. Germline assignment: CDR1 SEHNR and CDR2 FQNEAQ (reference sequence). The CDR3 coding sequence is TGTGCCAGCAGCTACATGCCGGGGACAGGGGGAGGCTACACCTTC. Translated, it gives CASSYMPGTGGGYTF.

The chain carries TRBV2 and TRBJ2-3; D unclear. In germline, CDR1 is SNHLY, CDR2 FYNNEI. The CDR3 totals 13 residues. V was clipped by 7 bases and J by 2 bases, with 10 bases between them. The chain's CDR3 is CASNVRDTDTQYF. The DNA of the CDR3 is TGTGCCAGCAACGTCCGAGACACAGATACGCAGTATTTT.

With regard to this clonotype: A much bigger clone sits one base away, suggesting this may be a read error. The V call is TRBV6-5, the J call TRBJ1-6, with 8 bases lining up with TRBD1. The CDR3 is 14 residues long. Germline assignment: CDR1 MNHEY and CDR2 SVGAGI. The CDR3 DNA follows: TGTGGCAGCAGTACCCGGACAGGGTTTTCACCCCTCCACTTT. This translates into CGSSTRTGFSPLHF.

The chain links TRBV7-2 to TRBJ2-2; 10 bases agree with TRBD2. CDR3 length equals 15 residues. The trim removed 6 bases at V and 5 bases at J, leaving 6 bases unmatched. CDR1 and CDR2 from the germline V gene are SGHTA and FQGNSA. The CDR3 DNA reads as TGTGCCAGCAGTTTTCTAGCGGGAGTTACCGGGGAGCTGTTTTTT. It encodes CASSFLAGVTGELFF. Based on the CDR3 plus reference TRBV7-2 and TRBJ2-2, the full variable domain is GAGVSQSPSNKVTEKGKDVELRCDPISGHTALYWYRQSLGQGLEFLIYFQGNSAPDKSGLPSDRFSAERTGGSVSTLTIQRTQQEDSAVYLCASSFLAGVTGELFFGEGSRLTVL.

This sequence joins TRBV29-1 and TRBJ1-1; D is ambiguous. Germline V gives CDR1 SQVTM, CDR2 ANQGSEA. This CDR3 has 13 amino acids. Trimming took 7 bases from V and 1 from J, leaving 13 bases between them. The CDR3 spells CSGSQRANTEAFF. The CDR3 DNA reads as TGCAGCGGATCTCAGAGGGCGAACACTGAAGCTTTCTTT.

The chain employs TRBV15 and TRBJ1-1; no clear D gene. The CDR3 has 15 amino acids. CDR1 is LNHNV, CDR2 YYDKDF, per germline (reference sequence). The ends were cut back, 3 bases at V and 1 base at J, with 12 bases in the middle. The CDR3 protein is CATSRQAGWNTEAFF. CDR3 nucleotides: TGTGCCACCAGCAGGCAGGCCGGGTGGAACACTGAAGCTTTCTTT.